This T cell receptor (beta chain) comes out of a study of shared clonotypes between healthy human individuals. V trimming: 5 bases; J trimming: 7 bases; junction bases outside the gene matches: 9. CDR3 length: 15 residues. The germline gives CDR1 LGHNA, CDR2 YSLEER. Original processing methods: ImmunoSEQ sequences covered only the junction and lacked quality scores; filtering therefore differed. Here immunoSEQ multiplex PCR was the method, and the copy in TCRdb shows in-frame clones only, minus some. The DNA gave D and trimming, while V, J and clone size come from that table. This sample has around 2.5 million clones, with more than 85% found just once.

The receptor was isolated from a man aged 18 to 30 in good health. Some clones in this sample may be carry-over from other donors' samples. The sequencing input was naive CD4+ T cells from PBMCs. Described subset: CD45RA+ positively selected. This chain uses TRBV4-3 with TRBJ2-1; TRBD1 aligns across 9 bases. DNA for the CDR3: TGCGCCAGCAGCGACCGGGACAGGGAGAAGAATGAGCAGTTCTTC. Encoded protein: CASSDRDREKNEQFF.